A single sample is the source of the 20 T cell receptor beta chains below, sequenced in a study of T-cell reconstitution after alpha-beta-depleted transplantation in children. For TCRbeta, the library was prepared with unique molecular identifiers. TCRdb re-derived calls from the PCR reads in MiXCR, one entry per CDR3 protein. The sample records 500,000 to 650,000 distinct CDR3 sequences, 10% to 15% being singletons. The source material was PBMCs, mostly from graft donor cells, sampled 360 days after TCRalphabeta/CD19-depleted stem cell transplant. These receptors were taken from a male patient younger than 18 who had a stem cell transplant for acute myeloid leukemia, so the T cells may come from the graft donor.

This clonotype was observed many times. The chain employs TRBV5-1 and TRBJ2-7, with 12 positions matching TRBD2. V lost 0 bases to trimming and J lost 1 base; unmatched junction nucleotides: 8. CDR3 length: 18 amino acids. Germline V gene sequence: CDR1 SGHRS, CDR2 YFSETQ. CDR3 nucleotides: TGCGCCAGCAGCTTGGGGCCCTCTCTAGCGGGGGGGTCCTACGAGCAGTACTTC. Its protein is CASSLGPSLAGGSYEQYF.

This clonotype was found a few times. The J gene is TRBJ2-7, the V gene TRBV6-5; possibly TRBD2 for D (6 bases). Germline CDR1 is MNHEY and CDR2 is SVGAGI. Trimming left V 0 bases short and J 3 bases short, with 12 bases between. The CDR3 has 15 residues. The CDR3 reads CASSYSGGANYEQYF. The CDR3 DNA reads TGTGCCAGCAGTTACTCCGGAGGGGCTAACTACGAGCAGTACTTC.

Ten or more counts support this clonotype. This chain joins TRBV4-3 and TRBJ2-2; weak D call: TRBD1 (6 bases). The CDR3 is 14 residues long. Trimming pared 6 bases from V and 4 bases from J, leaving 12 bases between. From germline, CDR1 is LGHNA and CDR2 YSLEER. In nucleotides, the CDR3 is TGCGCCAGCAGAGCAAGGGGGAGCACCGGGGAGCTGTTTTTT. Protein product: CASRARGSTGELFF.

Details on this clonotype: A single base separates this from a much larger clone, so it may be a read error. The chain couples TRBV9 to TRBJ1-2; tentatively, D is TRBD1 (5 bases). The CDR3 runs to 14 residues. CDR1 and CDR2 from the germline V gene are SGDLS and YYNGEE. The V end lost 0 bases, the J end lost 12 bases, and 18 bases lay between the germline ends. The CDR3 reads CASSVGPEQGGHTF. CDR3 coding DNA: TGTGCCAGCAGCGTAGGGCCCGAGCAGGGAGGCCACACCTTC.

This clonotype came up a few times. This rearrangement joins TRBV7-2 to TRBJ2-7, with 9 bases aligning to TRBD2. The ends lost 2 bases at V and 7 bases at J; junction bases unmatched: 9. This CDR3 contains 15 residues. The germline gives CDR1 SGHTA, CDR2 FQGNSA. The CDR3 DNA sequence: TGTGCCAGCAGCTTATGGCGGGAGGGGTCGAGGGAGCAGTACTTC. This gives the protein CASSLWREGSREQYF.

The chain links TRBV28 to TRBJ2-7; 7 bases line up with TRBD1. The V gene end was trimmed by 5 bases and the J gene end by 2 bases; junction bases not matched to a gene: 9. Germline CDR1 MDHEN, CDR2 SYDVKM. The CDR3 spans 15 residues. For the CDR3, the DNA is TGTGCCAGCAGTCCAAACAGGGGTTGGACCTACGAGCAGTACTTC. The encoded protein is CASSPNRGWTYEQYF.

The chain combines TRBV12-3 or TRBV12-4 with TRBJ2-1, with 13 bases identical to TRBD2. V gave up 7 bases and J gave up 5 bases; unmatched junction bases: 11. The CDR3 sequence is 17 residues long. In DNA form, the CDR3 reads TGTGCCAGCACCATAGACGGACTAGCGGGAGAGAACAATGAGCAGTTCTTC. Protein product: CASTIDGLAGENNEQFF.

The V gene is TRBV10-3, the J gene TRBJ2-7; weak D call: TRBD1 (6 bases). Germline CDR1 is ENHRY and CDR2 is SYGVKD. Between the trimmed V and J ends, which lost 7 bases and 2 bases, there was a span of 15 bases. The CDR3 consists of 14 residues. The CDR3 protein is CAIKAGQITYEQYF. The CDR3 bases are TGTGCCATCAAAGCTGGACAGATTACCTACGAGCAGTACTTC.

This clonotype was counted only a few times. This sequence joins TRBV6-5 and TRBJ1-1, with no clear D. CDR1 and CDR2 (germline): MNHEY, SVGAGI. V shed 6 bases and J shed 13 bases, with 9 bases lying between them. The CDR3 is 9 residues long. The CDR3: CASSPLGFF. The CDR3 DNA reads TGTGCCAGCAGCCCGCTGGGTTTCTTT.

This clonotype has more than one count but fewer than ten. J is TRBJ2-4 and V is TRBV2; 9 bases agree with TRBD2. From germline, CDR1 is SNHLY and CDR2 FYNNEI. CDR3 length equals 20 residues. The V and J ends lost 2 bases and 1 base, in that order; junction bases with no gene match: 15. The CDR3 DNA is TGTGCCAGCAGTGAATTCGGGGGGGCTAGCGGGGCCTTTGCCAAAAACATTCAGTACTTC. Amino acids: CASSEFGGASGAFAKNIQYF.

The chain combines TRBV7-2 with TRBJ2-7; D possibly corresponds to TRBD2 (6 bases). The CDR3 runs to 15 residues. V was clipped by 0 bases and J by 6 bases, with 15 bases between them. Germline V gene data show CDR1 as SGHTA and CDR2 as FQGNSA. CDR3 sequence (DNA): TGTGCCAGCAGCTTAGCGCGGGGCAGGGTAGGCGAGCAGTACTTC. Protein sequence: CASSLARGRVGEQYF.

In its sample, this clonotype was seen a few times. The chain has TRBV15 and TRBJ2-1; 7 bases fit TRBD2. Germline V gives CDR1 LNHNV, CDR2 YYDKDF (reference sequence). Trimming removed 0 bases from V and 3 bases from J; junction bases left unmatched: 11. This CDR3 contains 18 residues. The CDR3 DNA reads TGTGCCACCAGCAGAGAAATTTTAGGGCTAGCGGTCTACAATGAGCAGTTCTTC. The encoded protein is CATSREILGLAVYNEQFF.

This chain links TRBV20-1 with TRBJ2-5, with 7 bases identical to TRBD1. The germline gives CDR1 DFQATT, CDR2 SNEGSKA (reference sequence). The V segment lost 1 base and the J segment 4 bases; nucleotides outside the gene matches: 18. This CDR3 is built from 18 residues. CDR3 region: CSARVLWQGVIRRETQYF. CDR3 sequence (DNA): TGCAGTGCTAGAGTTCTGTGGCAGGGGGTGATTAGGAGAGAGACCCAGTACTTC.

This clonotype has more than one count but fewer than ten. The chain has TRBV4-2 and TRBJ2-1; D is tentatively TRBD1 or TRBD2 (5 bases each). Trimming cost V 1 base and J 4 bases, with 20 bases left between them. The CDR3 runs to 18 residues. The germline CDR1 and CDR2 sequences are LGHNA and YNFKEQ. This chain's CDR3 is CASSQGRVEGYYYNEQFF. The CDR3 coding sequence is TGTGCCAGCAGCCAAGGACGAGTAGAGGGGTACTATTACAATGAGCAGTTCTTC.

This clonotype was found many times. The J gene is TRBJ1-1, the V gene TRBV6-5; TRBD1 matches at 7 bases. V lost 7 bases and J lost 4; bases outside the gene matches: 21. Germline V gene data show CDR1 as MNHEY and CDR2 as SVGAGI. This CDR3 comprises 18 residues. CDR3 in DNA: TGTGCCAGCACTAGGGGAACCAACAGGGGAGACTGGGGCACTGAAGCTTTCTTT. Residues: CASTRGTNRGDWGTEAFF.

This clonotype was counted a few times. The chain couples TRBV24-1 to TRBJ2-4, with D tentatively TRBD2 (6 bases). The length of the CDR3 is 17 residues. Germline CDR1 is KGHDR and CDR2 is SFDVKD. Trimming cost V 0 bases and J 2 bases, with 13 bases left between them. The CDR3 nucleotides are TGTGCCACCAGTGATTTGGGGGGAGGATGGCCCAAAAACATTCAGTACTTC. Translated: CATSDLGGGWPKNIQYF.

This clonotype was picked up many times. The J gene is TRBJ2-1, the V gene TRBV4-3, with 7 nucleotides matching TRBD2. The CDR3 consists of 17 residues. The ends lost 4 bases at V and 0 bases at J; junction bases unmatched: 9. Germline V CDR1 and CDR2: LGHNA, YSLEER. The CDR3 is CASSLYRGGSSYNEQFF. CDR3 nucleotides: TGCGCCAGCAGCCTTTATAGGGGAGGGAGCTCCTACAATGAGCAGTTCTTC.

This clonotype was observed many times. The J gene is TRBJ2-2, the V gene TRBV20-1; 7 bases are a match to TRBD2. CDR3 length equals 17 residues. V trimming: 0 bases; J trimming: 7 bases; junction bases outside the gene matches: 14. Germline CDR1 and CDR2: DFQATT and SNEGSKA (reference sequence). The CDR3 loop reads CSARDAKRGRTIGELFF. DNA for the CDR3: TGCAGTGCTAGAGATGCTAAACGCGGGAGAACGATCGGGGAGCTGTTTTTT.

The rearrangement links TRBV5-1 to TRBJ2-7, with 10 positions matching TRBD2. This CDR3 is built from 15 residues. V lost 3 bases, J lost 4 bases, and 7 bases stayed unmatched. CDR1 is SGHRS and CDR2 is YFSETQ in the germline V gene. The CDR3 here is CASSWLAGVEYEQYF. DNA for the CDR3: TGCGCCAGCAGCTGGCTAGCGGGAGTGGAATACGAGCAGTACTTC.

The chain is built from TRBV14 and TRBJ2-3, with no clear D. Germline values: CDR1 SGHDN, CDR2 FVKESK. This CDR3 comprises 15 residues. Deletions cut 5 bases from V and 0 bases from J, with 12 bases between. Here the CDR3 DNA reads TGTGCCAGCAGCTCGCACGCGGTTAGCACAGATACGCAGTATTTT. Translation: CASSSHAVSTDTQYF.